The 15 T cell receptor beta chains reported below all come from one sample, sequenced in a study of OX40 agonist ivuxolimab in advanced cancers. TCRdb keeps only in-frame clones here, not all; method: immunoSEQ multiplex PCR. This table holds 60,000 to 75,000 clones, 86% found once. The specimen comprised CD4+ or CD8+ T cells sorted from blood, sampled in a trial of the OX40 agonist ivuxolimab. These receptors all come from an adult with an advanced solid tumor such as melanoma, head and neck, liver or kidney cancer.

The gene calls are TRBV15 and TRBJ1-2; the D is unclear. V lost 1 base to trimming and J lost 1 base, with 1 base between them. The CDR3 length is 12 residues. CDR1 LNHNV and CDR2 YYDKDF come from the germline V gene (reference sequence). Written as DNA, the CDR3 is TGTGCCACCAGCAGAGTTAACTATGGCTACACCTTC. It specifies CATSRVNYGYTF.

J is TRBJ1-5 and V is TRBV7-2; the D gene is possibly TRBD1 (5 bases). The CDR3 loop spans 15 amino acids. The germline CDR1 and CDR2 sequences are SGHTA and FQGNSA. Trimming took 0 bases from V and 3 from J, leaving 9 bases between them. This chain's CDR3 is CASSLAAGLNQPQHF. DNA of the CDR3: TGTGCCAGCAGCTTAGCGGCAGGGCTCAATCAGCCCCAGCATTTT. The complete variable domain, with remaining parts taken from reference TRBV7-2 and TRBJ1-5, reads GAGVSQSPSNKVTEKGKDVELRCDPISGHTALYWYRQSLGQGLEFLIYFQGNSAPDKSGLPSDRFSAERTGGSVSTLTIQRTQQEDSAVYLCASSLAAGLNQPQHFGDGTRLSIL.

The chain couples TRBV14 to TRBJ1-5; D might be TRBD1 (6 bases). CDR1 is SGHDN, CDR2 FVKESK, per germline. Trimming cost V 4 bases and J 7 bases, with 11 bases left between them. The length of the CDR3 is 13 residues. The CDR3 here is CASSLTGGQPQHF. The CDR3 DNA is TGTGCCAGCAGCCTGACCGGGGGCCAGCCCCAGCATTTT.

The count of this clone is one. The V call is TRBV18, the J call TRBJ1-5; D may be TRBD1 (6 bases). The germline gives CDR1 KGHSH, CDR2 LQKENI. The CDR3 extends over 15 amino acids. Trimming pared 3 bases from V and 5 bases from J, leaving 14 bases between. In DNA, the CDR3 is TGTGCCAGCTCACCCGGACAGCGAATTTATCAGCCCCAGCATTTT. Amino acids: CASSPGQRIYQPQHF.

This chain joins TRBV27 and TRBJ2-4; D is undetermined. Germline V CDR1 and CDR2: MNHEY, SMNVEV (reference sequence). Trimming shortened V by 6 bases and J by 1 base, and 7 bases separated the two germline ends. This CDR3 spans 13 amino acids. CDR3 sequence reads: CASRAWAKNIQYF. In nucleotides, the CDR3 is TGTGCCAGCAGGGCTTGGGCCAAAAACATTCAGTACTTC.

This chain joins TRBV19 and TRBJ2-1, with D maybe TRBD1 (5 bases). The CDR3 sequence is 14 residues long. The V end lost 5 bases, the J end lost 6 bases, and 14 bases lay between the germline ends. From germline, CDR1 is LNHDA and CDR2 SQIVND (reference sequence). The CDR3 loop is CASSALTDSNEQFF. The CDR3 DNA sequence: TGTGCCAGTAGTGCATTGACAGATTCCAATGAGCAGTTCTTC.

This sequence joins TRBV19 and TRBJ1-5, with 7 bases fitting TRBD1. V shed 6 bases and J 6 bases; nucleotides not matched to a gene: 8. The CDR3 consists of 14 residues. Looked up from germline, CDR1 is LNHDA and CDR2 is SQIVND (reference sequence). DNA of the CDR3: TGTGCCAGTAGGGAAGGGGGCTGGAGTCAGCCCCAGCATTTT. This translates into CASREGGWSQPQHF.

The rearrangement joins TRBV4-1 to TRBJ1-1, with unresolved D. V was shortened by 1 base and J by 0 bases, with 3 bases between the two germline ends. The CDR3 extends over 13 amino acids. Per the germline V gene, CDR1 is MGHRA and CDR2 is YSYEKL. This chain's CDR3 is CASSQGVNTEAFF. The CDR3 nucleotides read TGCGCCAGCAGCCAAGGGGTGAACACTGAAGCTTTCTTT.

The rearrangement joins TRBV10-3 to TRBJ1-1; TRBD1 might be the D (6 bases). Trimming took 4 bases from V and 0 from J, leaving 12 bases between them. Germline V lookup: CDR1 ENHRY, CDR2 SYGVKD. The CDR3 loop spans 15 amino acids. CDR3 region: CAISGAGDMNTEAFF. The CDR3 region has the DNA TGTGCCATCAGTGGGGCAGGGGACATGAACACTGAAGCTTTCTTT.

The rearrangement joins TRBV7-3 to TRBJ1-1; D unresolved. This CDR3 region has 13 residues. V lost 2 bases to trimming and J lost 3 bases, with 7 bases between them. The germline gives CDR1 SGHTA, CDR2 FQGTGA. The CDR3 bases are TGTGCCAGCAGCTTATCAGTCTACACTGAAGCTTTCTTT. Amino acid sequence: CASSLSVYTEAFF.

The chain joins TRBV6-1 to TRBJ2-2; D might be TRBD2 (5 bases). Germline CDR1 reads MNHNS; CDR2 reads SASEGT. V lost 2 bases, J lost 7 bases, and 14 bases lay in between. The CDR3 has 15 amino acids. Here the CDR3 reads CASSERGLGGGELFF. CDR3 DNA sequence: TGTGCCAGCAGTGAACGGGGTCTGGGCGGCGGGGAGCTGTTTTTT.

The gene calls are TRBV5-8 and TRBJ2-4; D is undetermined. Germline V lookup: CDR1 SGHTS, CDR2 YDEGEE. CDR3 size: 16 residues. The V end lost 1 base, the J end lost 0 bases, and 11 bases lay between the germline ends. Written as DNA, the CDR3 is TGTGCCAGCAGCTTGTTGGGTACCCTAGCCAAAAACATTCAGTACTTC. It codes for CASSLLGTLAKNIQYF.

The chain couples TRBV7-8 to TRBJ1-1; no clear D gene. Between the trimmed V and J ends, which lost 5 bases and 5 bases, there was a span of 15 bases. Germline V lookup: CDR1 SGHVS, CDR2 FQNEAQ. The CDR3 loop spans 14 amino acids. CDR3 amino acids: CASSLDTSKTEAFF. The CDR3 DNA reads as TGTGCCAGCAGCCTAGACACGTCAAAGACTGAAGCTTTCTTT.

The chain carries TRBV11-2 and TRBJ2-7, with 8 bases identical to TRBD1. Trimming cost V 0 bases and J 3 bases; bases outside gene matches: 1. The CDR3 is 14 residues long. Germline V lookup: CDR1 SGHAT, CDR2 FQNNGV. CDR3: CASSLEGQVYEQYF. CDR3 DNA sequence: TGTGCCAGCAGCTTAGAGGGACAGGTCTACGAGCAGTACTTC.

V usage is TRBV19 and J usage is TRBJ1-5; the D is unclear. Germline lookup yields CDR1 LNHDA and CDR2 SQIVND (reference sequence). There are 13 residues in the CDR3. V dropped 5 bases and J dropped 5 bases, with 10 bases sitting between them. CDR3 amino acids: CASSGLGDQPQHF. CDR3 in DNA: TGTGCCAGTAGTGGGTTGGGTGATCAGCCCCAGCATTTT. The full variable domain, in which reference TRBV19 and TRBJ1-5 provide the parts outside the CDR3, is DGGITQSPKYLFRKEGQNVTLSCEQNLNHDAMYWYRQDPGQGLRLIYYSQIVNDFQKGDIAEGYSVSREKKESFPLTVTSAQKNPTAFYLCASSGLGDQPQHFGDGTRLSIL.